This T cell receptor beta chain originates from a study of T cell responses to AZD1222 COVID-19 vaccine. Regarding the study as a whole: The breadth and depth of Spike-specific TCRs increased once two AZD1222 doses had been given.

V was shortened by 4 bases and J by 5 bases, with 12 bases between the two germline ends. Germline CDR1 is LGHNA and CDR2 is YNFKEQ. This CDR3 comprises 14 residues. TCRdb's copy holds only in-frame clones and misses some; the assay was immunoSEQ multiplex PCR. The table lists roughly 97,000 clones, around 88% of them singletons. A note on this clone: Its antigen is not identified.

This sequence originates from an adult in good health. The sequenced sample was peripheral blood, obtained on day 0 of AZD1222 vaccination. The V call is TRBV4-2, the J call TRBJ2-1; maybe TRBD2 (6 bases). In nucleotides, the CDR3 is TGTGCCAGCAGCCGCGGGACCGACCACAATGAGCAGTTCTTC. Protein product: CASSRGTDHNEQFF.